Below are 22 T cell receptor beta chains sequenced from a single sample in a study of T cells after somatic rescue of genetic block (dated by TCRdb to 2018 to 2021). Library generation was performed with the immunoSEQ multiplex PCR assay. TCRdb stores this immuneACCESS table with in-frame sequences only. Part of the clones is absent; in the studies checked, under half of the shortfall reflects unresolved V genes, and no reason is known for the rest. This sample lists tens of thousands of clones; over 80% were detected once. The biggest ten clones account for 1.6% of the sample. Sequencing input: peripheral blood mononuclear cells (PBMCs). All receptors derive from a woman aged 18 to 35.

The rearrangement uses TRBV5-1 and TRBJ2-2, with D perhaps given as TRBD1 or TRBD2 (5 bases each). Trimming stripped 0 bases from V and 6 bases from J, with 12 bases between. This CDR3 has 15 amino acids. The V gene's germline CDR1 is SGHRS and CDR2 YFSETQ. The CDR3: CASSLALAGPGELFF. In nucleotides, the CDR3 is TGCGCCAGCAGCTTGGCGCTAGCAGGGCCCGGGGAGCTGTTTTTT.

V is TRBV29-1 and J is TRBJ1-1, with unresolved D. Germline lookup yields CDR1 SQVTM and CDR2 ANQGSEA. The CDR3 covers 13 residues. Trimming removed 4 bases at V and 0 bases at J, with 9 bases between. CDR3 in DNA: TGCAGCGTTGGTACAGACATGAACACTGAAGCTTTCTTT. Its translation is CSVGTDMNTEAFF.

The rearrangement links TRBV6-5 to TRBJ1-4, with D perhaps matching TRBD1 (5 bases). CDR3 size: 14 residues. Germline loops: CDR1 MNHEY, CDR2 SVGAGI. Trimming removed 0 bases at V and 8 bases at J, with 10 bases between. As DNA, the CDR3 is TGTGCCAGCAGTTACTCCAGGGACGGGGAAAAACTGTTTTTT. Translation gives CASSYSRDGEKLFF.

As to this clone: Other DNA variants within this sample encode the same CDR3. The V call is TRBV30, the J call TRBJ1-1; D might be TRBD1 (5 bases). From germline, CDR1 is GTSNPN and CDR2 SVGIG (reference sequence). This CDR3 is 13 amino acids long. The V end lost 2 bases, the J end lost 3 bases, and 10 bases lay between the germline ends. CDR3 DNA: TGTGCCTGGAGTCCCCGGGGGGACACTGAAGCTTTCTTT. Protein product: CAWSPRGDTEAFF.

The chain joins TRBV11-2 to TRBJ1-2; D might be TRBD1 (6 bases). CDR1 and CDR2 (germline): SGHAT, FQNNGV. The CDR3 consists of 15 residues. Trimming removed 3 bases from V and 4 bases from J, with 15 bases in between. Written as DNA, the CDR3 is TGTGCCAGCAGCTTGACGACAGGCCCATCCTATGGCTACACCTTC. Protein product: CASSLTTGPSYGYTF.

V is TRBV9 and J is TRBJ2-1, with 7 bases lining up with TRBD2. Germline V gene data show CDR1 as SGDLS and CDR2 as YYNGEE. The CDR3 is made up of 15 amino acids. V was pared by 3 bases and J by 6 bases, with 9 bases of the junction left unmatched. The CDR3 protein is CASSATQTSLNEQFF. CDR3 nucleotides: TGTGCCAGCAGCGCCACCCAGACTAGCCTCAATGAGCAGTTCTTC.

The rearrangement joins TRBV6-6 to TRBJ1-2; no clear D gene. The CDR3 loop spans 13 amino acids. Germline V gene data show CDR1 as MNHNY and CDR2 as SVGAGI (reference sequence). Between the trimmed V and J ends, which lost 4 bases and 6 bases, there was a span of 12 bases. This chain's CDR3 is CASSFGPDNGYTF. The DNA for the CDR3 is TGTGCCAGCAGTTTCGGCCCGGATAATGGCTACACCTTC.

The gene calls are TRBV6-4 and TRBJ2-1, with D uncertain. Germline-derived CDR1 and CDR2 are MRHNA and SNTAGT. The CDR3 contains 13 residues. V shed 3 bases and J shed 5 bases, with 8 bases lying between them. As DNA, the CDR3 is TGTGCCAGCAGTGAATGGGCAGACAATGAGCAGTTCTTC. Translation: CASSEWADNEQFF.

This chain uses TRBV9 with TRBJ2-1; D gene ambiguous. The CDR3 is 12 amino acids. In germline, CDR1 is SGDLS, CDR2 YYNGEE. V was shortened by 4 bases and J by 10 bases, with 12 bases between the two germline ends. The CDR3 here is CASSPGGLEQFF. CDR3 bases: TGTGCCAGCAGCCCAGGTGGGCTAGAGCAGTTCTTC.

V gene TRBV10-1 combines with J gene TRBJ2-1; tentatively, D is TRBD2 (5 bases). The V end was cut by 3 bases, the J end by 2 bases, with 17 bases between. The CDR3 runs 17 residues. Germline CDR1 WNHNN, CDR2 SYGVQD (reference sequence). The CDR3 sequence: CASSEYGGRETYNEQFF. Written as DNA, the CDR3 is TGCGCCAGCAGTGAATACGGTGGTCGGGAAACCTACAATGAGCAGTTCTTC.

The V and J genes are TRBV15 and TRBJ1-2, with 8 bases that match TRBD1. Germline loops: CDR1 LNHNV, CDR2 YYDKDF (reference sequence). This CDR3 is built from 16 residues. Trimming removed 1 base from V and 1 base from J; junction bases left unmatched: 5. The chain's CDR3 is CATSRGDRGVNYGYTF. The DNA of the CDR3 is TGTGCCACCAGCAGAGGTGACAGGGGAGTTAACTATGGCTACACCTTC. Drawing the rest from reference TRBV15 and TRBJ1-2, the complete variable domain is DAMVIQNPRYQVTQFGKPVTLSCSQTLNHNVMYWYQQKSSQAPKLLFHYYDKDFNNEADTPDNFQSRRPNTSFCFLDIRSPGLGDTAMYLCATSRGDRGVNYGYTFGSGTRLTVV.

This chain uses TRBV6-5 with TRBJ1-2; 7 nucleotides agree with TRBD1. Unmatched junction bases numbered 2, after V lost 5 bases and J lost 5 bases. The CDR3 is 12 amino acids. Germline CDR1 reads MNHEY; CDR2 reads SVGAGI. The CDR3 DNA sequence: TGTGCCAGCAGTACGACAGGGTATGGCTACACCTTC. Translated: CASSTTGYGYTF.

The V call is TRBV7-8, the J call TRBJ2-7; weak D call: TRBD2 (6 bases). The CDR3 is 15 amino acids. V dropped 5 bases and J dropped 5 bases, with 19 bases sitting between them. Germline values: CDR1 SGHVS, CDR2 FQNEAQ. The CDR3 sequence is CASSPRLGLPNEQYF. Written as DNA, the CDR3 is TGTGCCAGCAGCCCTAGACTAGGACTCCCAAACGAGCAGTACTTC.

Only a few counts were recorded for this clone. The chain joins TRBV7-9 to TRBJ1-2; 10 bases map to TRBD1. This CDR3 has 15 amino acids. Germline values: CDR1 SEHNR, CDR2 FQNEAQ (reference sequence). Losses at the gene ends were 5 bases for V and 5 bases for J; bases not matched to a gene: 8. In nucleotides, the CDR3 is TGTGCCAGCAGCCCCGCCCGACAGGGGGCGTATGGCTACACCTTC. It yields the protein CASSPARQGAYGYTF.

This chain joins TRBV27 and TRBJ1-5; D ambiguous. Trimming pared 3 bases from V and 3 bases from J, leaving 15 bases between. Per germline, CDR1 MNHEY and CDR2 SMNVEV (reference sequence). This CDR3 region has 16 residues. CDR3 DNA: TGTGCCAGCAGTTTCCGGGGATCTCCCATCAATCAGCCCCAGCATTTT. Translating it yields CASSFRGSPINQPQHF.

The V gene is TRBV29-1, the J gene TRBJ2-7; 7 bases line up with TRBD1. V shed 7 bases, J shed 3 bases, and the junction held 9 bases outside the gene matches. Per the germline V gene, CDR1 is SQVTM and CDR2 is ANQGSEA. The CDR3 contains 13 residues. This CDR3 is CSARTGLLYEQYF. CDR3 bases: TGCAGCGCCCGGACAGGCCTCCTCTACGAGCAGTACTTC.

The rearrangement links TRBV5-1 to TRBJ1-2, with a weak D call TRBD1 (5 bases). This CDR3 is built from 15 residues. Germline V CDR1 and CDR2: SGHRS, YFSETQ. V was clipped by 5 bases and J by 1 base, with 15 bases between them. CDR3 amino acids: CASSSGDGFNYGYTF. The CDR3 DNA follows: TGCGCCAGCAGTAGCGGGGACGGGTTTAACTATGGCTACACCTTC.

This clone has a single count. The rearrangement links TRBV9 to TRBJ1-2; 10 bases fit TRBD1. This CDR3 is built from 17 residues. The V segment lost 0 bases and the J segment 1 base; nucleotides outside the gene matches: 6. Germline V CDR1 and CDR2: SGDLS, YYNGEE. In DNA, the CDR3 is TGTGCCAGCAGCGTAGGACAGGGGGCCATCGTTAACTATGGCTACACCTTC. It specifies CASSVGQGAIVNYGYTF.

The chain joins TRBV19 to TRBJ2-7; D call uncertain. V was clipped by 5 bases and J by 2 bases, with 10 bases between them. The CDR3 extends over 13 amino acids. CDR1 is LNHDA and CDR2 is SQIVND in the germline V gene (reference sequence). The CDR3 reads CASSGPGPYEQYF. For the CDR3, the DNA is TGTGCCAGTAGTGGCCCCGGCCCCTACGAGCAGTACTTC. Based on the CDR3 plus reference TRBV19 and TRBJ2-7, the full variable domain is DGGITQSPKYLFRKEGQNVTLSCEQNLNHDAMYWYRQDPGQGLRLIYYSQIVNDFQKGDIAEGYSVSREKKESFPLTVTSAQKNPTAFYLCASSGPGPYEQYFGPGTRLTVT.

This clone was seen once. This chain joins TRBV20-1 and TRBJ1-1; no clear D. Germline-derived CDR1 and CDR2 are DFQATT and SNEGSKA (reference sequence). CDR3 size: 11 residues. V lost 2 bases to trimming and J lost 2 bases, with 3 bases between them. The CDR3 loop is CSARSNTEAFF. CDR3 sequence (DNA): TGCAGTGCTAGATCCAACACTGAAGCTTTCTTT.

This clone was detected a few times. This rearrangement joins TRBV5-1 to TRBJ1-1, with 9 positions matching TRBD1. V shed 4 bases and J 1 base; nucleotides not matched to a gene: 2. Germline V gives CDR1 SGHRS, CDR2 YFSETQ. The CDR3 consists of 14 residues. CDR3 residues: CASSPGQGNTEAFF. CDR3 DNA: TGCGCCAGCAGCCCGGGACAGGGGAACACTGAAGCTTTCTTT.

The chain combines TRBV9 with TRBJ2-1; D is ambiguous. With 0 bases removed from V and 5 bases from J, the gap between germline ends came to 12 bases. CDR3 length equals 15 residues. Germline lookup yields CDR1 SGDLS and CDR2 YYNGEE. The CDR3 coding sequence is TGTGCCAGCAGCGTAGGTCTGCTGTTGGACAATGAGCAGTTCTTC. As protein: CASSVGLLLDNEQFF.